Following are 10 T cell receptor beta chains from one sample sequenced in a study of T cell changes during pregnancy in multiple sclerosis. Produced via immunoSEQ multiplex PCR; TCRdb's table is partial and in-frame only. The sample records about 70,000 clones, around 90% being singletons. The sequenced sample was peripheral blood, obtained in the first trimester of pregnancy. All receptors derive from a female donor with multiple sclerosis, enrolled in a pregnancy study.

The chain links TRBV11-2 to TRBJ1-1; D not resolved. This CDR3 has 15 residues. In germline, CDR1 is SGHAT, CDR2 FQNNGV. The ends were cut back, 4 bases at V and 4 bases at J, with 16 bases in the middle. CDR3 coding DNA: TGTGCCAGCAGCTCACGCTCGACTGGAAGCACTGAAGCTTTCTTT. Residues: CASSSRSTGSTEAFF.

The V call is TRBV5-1, the J call TRBJ2-3, with 10 bases aligning to TRBD2. The CDR3 loop spans 16 amino acids. CDR1 SGHRS and CDR2 YFSETQ come from the germline V gene. Trimming cost V 5 bases and J 0 bases; bases outside gene matches: 6. The CDR3 here is CASRILTSGSTDTQYF. In DNA form, the CDR3 reads TGCGCCAGCAGGATCTTGACTAGCGGGAGCACAGATACGCAGTATTTT.

The chain is built from TRBV5-1 and TRBJ2-3, with 12 positions matching TRBD2. The CDR3 is 17 amino acids. The ends lost 3 bases at V and 5 bases at J; junction bases unmatched: 10. Germline lookup yields CDR1 SGHRS and CDR2 YFSETQ. In DNA form, the CDR3 reads TGCGCCAGCAGCTGGGGTTTACTAGCGGGAGGTGGAGATACGCAGTATTTT. Protein: CASSWGLLAGGGDTQYF.

This clone counts as medium-sized. This chain uses TRBV12-1 with TRBJ2-7; TRBD2 is the table's D call, not checked against the DNA. TRBV12-1 is tagged as a pseudogene. The CDR3 has 11 amino acids. The CDR3 region is CASIHRVRGNF. DNA for the CDR3: TGTGCCAGCATCCACCGGGTCCGAGGAAACTTC.

J is TRBJ1-2 and V is TRBV19; 7 bases align to TRBD1. Trimming removed 5 bases from V and 0 bases from J; junction bases left unmatched: 6. Germline loops: CDR1 LNHDA, CDR2 SQIVND (reference sequence). This CDR3 region has 15 residues. DNA of the CDR3: TGTGCCAGTAGTGTCGGAGGGGGCACTAACTATGGCTACACCTTC. This translates into CASSVGGGTNYGYTF.

The V gene is TRBV27, the J gene TRBJ2-3; D might be TRBD2 (7 bases). CDR1 is MNHEY, CDR2 SMNVEV, per germline (reference sequence). V shed 3 bases and J shed 4 bases, with 14 bases lying between them. The CDR3 extends over 15 amino acids. The CDR3 DNA reads TGTGCCAGCAGTTTGGGGGGGCAGGCCGCAGATACGCAGTATTTT. It yields the protein CASSLGGQAADTQYF.

The genes are TRBV5-1 and TRBJ1-2, with D possibly TRBD1 on 5 matching bases. The V gene's germline CDR1 is SGHRS and CDR2 YFSETQ. V lost 4 bases and J lost 0, with 13 bases in between. This CDR3 is 15 amino acids long. CDR3: CASSPGDDPNYGYTF. DNA of the CDR3: TGCGCCAGCAGCCCGGGGGATGACCCTAACTATGGCTACACCTTC.

In DNA, the CDR3 is TGTGCCAGCAGCTTGGAACAGGGGTATTCACCCCTCCACTTT. The encoded protein is CASSLEQGYSPLHF. The gene calls are TRBV5-4 and TRBJ1-6; 7 bases match TRBD1. CDR3 length: 14 residues. V was pared by 0 bases and J by 8 bases, with 2 bases of the junction left unmatched. In germline, CDR1 is SGHNT, CDR2 YYREEE (reference sequence).

This clone turned up a few times. CDR3 residues: CASSQVVGTGGPWNTEAFF. CDR3 sequence (DNA): TGCGCCAGCAGCCAAGTTGTTGGAACAGGGGGCCCTTGGAACACTGAAGCTTTCTTT. The V and J genes are TRBV4-1 and TRBJ1-1; 9 positions match TRBD1. Germline-derived CDR1 and CDR2 are MGHRA and YSYEKL. After removal of 1 base from V and 1 base from J, the junction contained 13 bases not matched to a gene. CDR3 size: 19 residues.

The gene calls are TRBV10-3 and TRBJ2-3; 11 nucleotides agree with TRBD1. J was trimmed by 4 bases and V by 10 bases; bases with no gene match: 7. CDR1 is ENHRY, CDR2 SYGVKD, per germline. The CDR3 spans 14 residues. The CDR3 loop reads CATRDRGIADTQYF. The CDR3 DNA reads as TGTGCCACCCGGGACAGGGGGATCGCAGATACGCAGTATTTT.